This is a list of T cell receptor beta chains from one sample in a study of OX40 agonist ivuxolimab in advanced cancers. The assay was immunoSEQ multiplex PCR, and TCRdb's table has in-frame clones only and misses some. Among tens of thousands of clones listed, approximately 86% were seen once. Source: CD4+ or CD8+ T cells sorted from blood, taken in a trial of the OX40 agonist ivuxolimab. These receptor sequences come from an adult with an advanced solid tumor such as melanoma, head and neck, liver or kidney cancer. The CDR3 runs from the conserved cysteine through the conserved F or W. The D gene is left open where the match is weak. Where a row states a size, it is once, few, many or the class of an expanded clone; other rows omit it.

j_gene,abundance,v_gene,d_gene,CDR3nt,CDR3aa
TRBJ2-1,NA,TRBV5-1,NA,TGCGCCAGCAGCTTCGGCCCCCTGGGGTTGATCGGTGAGCAGTTCTTC,CASSFGPLGLIGEQFF
TRBJ2-7,NA,TRBV4-1,NA,TGCGCCAGCAGCCAAGGAACTCGAACAGAACTCCCCTACGAGCAGTACTTC,CASSQGTRTELPYEQYF
TRBJ2-1,NA,TRBV7-3,TRBD2,TGTGCCAGCAGCTCCACTAGCGGGAGCCACAATGAGCAGTTCTTC,CASSSTSGSHNEQFF
TRBJ1-2,once,TRBV6-5,NA,TGTGCCAGCAGTTTCCGGGACAACTATGGCTACACCTTC,CASSFRDNYGYTF
TRBJ1-2,NA,TRBV10-1,NA,TGCGCCAGCAGGAGGGAGCGCCACTATGGCTACACCTTC,CASRRERHYGYTF
TRBJ2-1,NA,TRBV30,NA,TGTGCCTGGAGTCAGGATGCGAGCTCCTACAATGAGCAGTTCTTC,CAWSQDASSYNEQFF
TRBJ1-3,NA,TRBV30,NA,TGTGCCTGGAGCCGCAGACCACGTCCTGGAAACACCATATATTTT,CAWSRRPRPGNTIYF
TRBJ1-1,NA,TRBV9,TRBD1,TGTGCCAGCAGCGGACCACAGGGGGGCACTGAAGCTTTCTTT,CASSGPQGGTEAFF
TRBJ2-1,once,TRBV7-6,TRBD2,TGTGCCAGCAGCTTCACTAGCGCCACCTACAATGAGCAGTTCTTC,CASSFTSATYNEQFF
TRBJ1-1,NA,TRBV6-6,NA,TGTGCCAGCAGTTACGCGGGGGGGAACACTGAAGCTTTCTTT,CASSYAGGNTEAFF
TRBJ2-1,NA,TRBV4-3,NA,TGCGCCAGCAGCCAAGACTCTACTACCTACAATGAGCAGTTCTTC,CASSQDSTTYNEQFF
TRBJ1-1,NA,TRBV7-9,NA,TGTGCCAGCAGCCCTTGGACCGAAGGGGACACTGAAGCTTTCTTT,CASSPWTEGDTEAFF
TRBJ2-3,once,TRBV5-1,TRBD2,TGCGCCAGCAGCTTGTCGGGGACTAGGCCTTCTGATACGCAGTATTTT,CASSLSGTRPSDTQYF
TRBJ1-3,NA,TRBV14,NA,TGTGCCAGCAGCCCGTATGTCGCCGACGACTCTGGAAACACCATATATTTT,CASSPYVADDSGNTIYF
TRBJ2-3,NA,TRBV9,NA,TGTGCCAGCAGCGTAGATATAGCGGCAACAGATACGCAGTATTTT,CASSVDIAATDTQYF
TRBJ2-1,NA,TRBV9,TRBD2,TGTGCCAGCAGCGATGGGACTAGCTACAATGAGCAGTTCTTC,CASSDGTSYNEQFF
TRBJ2-1,NA,TRBV28,TRBD2,TGTGCCAGCAAGGACGGGAGGGAGTCCTACAATGAGCAGTTCTTC,CASKDGRESYNEQFF
TRBJ2-1,NA,TRBV7-9,NA,TGTGCCAGCAGCTTAGACATTGGGACAACCCTGGGGTACAATGAGCAGTTCTTC,CASSLDIGTTLGYNEQFF
TRBJ2-1,NA,TRBV28,NA,TGTGCCAGCAGTTTGGCGCTTAGCTCCTACAATGAGCAGTTCTTC,CASSLALSSYNEQFF
TRBJ1-1,NA,TRBV5-8,TRBD1,TGTGCCAGCAGCTTGGCCGACAGGGAGATCACTGAAGCTTTCTTT,CASSLADREITEAFF
TRBJ2-1,NA,TRBV28,NA,TGTGCCAGCAGTCCACTCAGCTCCTACAATGAGCAGTTCTTC,CASSPLSSYNEQFF
TRBJ2-2,NA,TRBV5-4,NA,TGTGCCTCGACAGGGAACACCGGGGAGCTGTTTTTT,CASTGNTGELFF
TRBJ2-1,NA,TRBV7-6,NA,TGTGCCAGCAGCTTAGTCCCGGGACAAACCTACAATGAGCAGTTCTTC,CASSLVPGQTYNEQFF
TRBJ2-3,NA,TRBV7-8,TRBD2,TGTGCCAGCAGTAGAGGGACTAGCAGTTATGGTCGTACAGATACGCAGTATTTT,CASSRGTSSYGRTDTQYF
TRBJ2-7,NA,TRBV11-1,TRBD1,TGTGCCAGCAGCCCCGTACAGGGGAACGAGCAGTACTTC,CASSPVQGNEQYF
TRBJ2-2,NA,TRBV9,NA,TGTGCCAGCAGCGTAGGCGGAGGGTTCACCGGGGAGCTGTTTTTT,CASSVGGGFTGELFF
TRBJ2-1,NA,TRBV5-1,TRBD2,TGCGCCAGCAGCCCGGGGACTAGCGGGAGAGCCTACAATGAGCAGTTCTTC,CASSPGTSGRAYNEQFF
TRBJ2-1,once,TRBV6-1,NA,TGTGCCAGCAGTGAAGGGAGACAAGTTACGGATGAGCAGTTCTTC,CASSEGRQVTDEQFF
TRBJ2-7,NA,TRBV7-9,TRBD1,TGTGCCAGCAGCTCTGGGACAGGGGTGTACGAGCAGTACTTC,CASSSGTGVYEQYF
TRBJ2-7,NA,TRBV11-1,NA,TGTGCCAGCAGCTTAGGTGGCGGACCTACCATTGGGGAGCAGTACTTC,CASSLGGGPTIGEQYF
TRBJ2-5,NA,TRBV4-1,NA,TGCGCCAGCAGCCCAGGGATCCAAGAGACCCAGTACTTC,CASSPGIQETQYF
TRBJ2-1,NA,TRBV19,NA,TGTGCCAGTAGTATTGCTGAGGTTAATGAGCAGTTCTTC,CASSIAEVNEQFF
TRBJ1-5,NA,TRBV9,NA,TGTGCCAGCAGCGTAGGAACTAATCAGCCCCAGCATTTT,CASSVGTNQPQHF
TRBJ1-1,once,TRBV21-1,NA,TGTGCCAGCAGCGATAACCCCTCAGGGGGGTACACTGAAGCTTTCTTT,CASSDNPSGGYTEAFF
TRBJ2-2,NA,TRBV4-1,NA,TGCGCCAGCAGCCAACAGAGGGACACCGGGGAGCTGTTTTTT,CASSQQRDTGELFF
TRBJ2-2,NA,TRBV19,NA,TGTGCCAGTAGCCTTTTTTTCCCGGGTGACACCGGGGAGCTGTTTTTT,CASSLFFPGDTGELFF
TRBJ2-6,NA,TRBV6-4,TRBD2,TGTGCCAGCAGTGGGACTAGCGGCTCTGGGGCCAACGTCCTGACTTTC,CASSGTSGSGANVLTF
TRBJ1-1,NA,TRBV5-6,NA,TGTGCCAGCAGGAGATACAGGGAGGAAGCTTTCTTT,CASRRYREEAFF
TRBJ2-2,NA,TRBV19,NA,TGTGCCAGTAGTATCCCTTGGTCCACGAACACCGGGGAGCTGTTTTTT,CASSIPWSTNTGELFF
TRBJ1-5,few,TRBV4-3,NA,TGCGCCAGCAGCCAGTATAGCAATCAGCCCCAGCATTTT,CASSQYSNQPQHF
TRBJ2-2,few,TRBV6-4,NA,TGTGCCAGCGGCAACGGAGACACCGGGGAGCTGTTTTTT,CASGNGDTGELFF
TRBJ2-1,NA,TRBV27,TRBD2,TGTGCCAGCAGTCCCCTCGAGAGCGGGAGGATCGGTGAGCAGTTCTTC,CASSPLESGRIGEQFF
TRBJ1-2,NA,TRBV28,NA,TGTGCCAGCAGTATCGACCGGACCCGACGTACGGGCTACACCTTC,CASSIDRTRRTGYTF
TRBJ1-2,NA,TRBV4-1,NA,TGCGCCAGCAGCCAAGTCGGAGGGAATGGCTACACCTTC,CASSQVGGNGYTF
TRBJ2-1,once,TRBV14,NA,TGTGCCAGCAGCCAATCGGGGATGCAGTTCTTC,CASSQSGMQFF
TRBJ1-5,NA,TRBV2,NA,TGTGCCAGCAGGGTCAAGGCTAATCAGCCCCAGCATTTT,CASRVKANQPQHF
TRBJ2-7,NA,TRBV4-3,TRBD2,TGCGCCAGCAGCCAAGATGGGGGGGGTAGGCAGTACTTC,CASSQDGGGRQYF
TRBJ1-1,once,TRBV28,TRBD1,TGTGCCAGCAGTAATGACAGGGGCCATGCTTTCTTT,CASSNDRGHAFF
TRBJ1-4,NA,TRBV21-1,NA,TGTGCCAGCAGCAAAAGAAAGGTTTCGACTAATGAAAAACTGTTTTTT,CASSKRKVSTNEKLFF
TRBJ2-1,NA,TRBV23-1,TRBD2,TGCGCCAGCAGTCAATACAGCGGGAGGGTATCAGGTGAGCAGTTCTTC,CASSQYSGRVSGEQFF
TRBJ2-7,NA,TRBV7-8,TRBD1,TGTGCCAGCAGCCCGTTTTCCATCCCAGGACAGGGATTCAACGAGCAGTACTTC,CASSPFSIPGQGFNEQYF
TRBJ2-7,NA,TRBV11-1,NA,TGTGCCAGCAGCTTTGGGGACTCGGAGCAGTACTTC,CASSFGDSEQYF
TRBJ2-1,NA,TRBV5-4,NA,TGTGCCAGCTCTCCCGAGAGGGGGTTGAATGAGCAGTTCTTC,CASSPERGLNEQFF
TRBJ2-3,NA,TRBV30,TRBD1,TGTGCCTGGAGTGACGGGACAGCTAGCACAGATACGCAGTATTTT,CAWSDGTASTDTQYF